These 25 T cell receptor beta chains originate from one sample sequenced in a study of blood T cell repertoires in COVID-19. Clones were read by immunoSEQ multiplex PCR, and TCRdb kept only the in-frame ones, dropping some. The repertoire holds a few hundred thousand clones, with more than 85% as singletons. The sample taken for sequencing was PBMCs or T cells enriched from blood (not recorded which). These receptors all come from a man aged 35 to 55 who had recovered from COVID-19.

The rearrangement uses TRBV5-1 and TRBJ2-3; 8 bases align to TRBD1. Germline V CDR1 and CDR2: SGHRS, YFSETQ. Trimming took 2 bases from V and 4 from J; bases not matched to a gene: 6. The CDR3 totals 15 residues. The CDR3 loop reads CASSLDRGNADTQYF. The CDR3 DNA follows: TGCGCCAGCAGCTTAGACAGGGGTAATGCAGATACGCAGTATTTT.

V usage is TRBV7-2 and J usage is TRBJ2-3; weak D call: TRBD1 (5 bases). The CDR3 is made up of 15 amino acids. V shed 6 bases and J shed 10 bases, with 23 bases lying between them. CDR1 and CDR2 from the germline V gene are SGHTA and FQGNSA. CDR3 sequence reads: CASSSDTDVLDPQYF. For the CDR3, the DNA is TGTGCCAGCAGTTCGGACACGGATGTGCTCGATCCGCAGTATTTT. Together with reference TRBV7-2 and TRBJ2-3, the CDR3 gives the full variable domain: GAGVSQSPSNKVTEKGKDVELRCDPISGHTALYWYRQSLGQGLEFLIYFQGNSAPDKSGLPSDRFSAERTGGSVSTLTIQRTQQEDSAVYLCASSSDTDVLDPQYFGPGTRLTVL.

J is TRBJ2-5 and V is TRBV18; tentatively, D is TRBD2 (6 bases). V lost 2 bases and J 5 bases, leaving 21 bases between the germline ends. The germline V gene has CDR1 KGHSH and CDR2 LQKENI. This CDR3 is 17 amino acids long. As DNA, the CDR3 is TGTGCCAGCTCACCATATACCGGGAGTCCCAGATGGGAGACCCAGTACTTC. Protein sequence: CASSPYTGSPRWETQYF.

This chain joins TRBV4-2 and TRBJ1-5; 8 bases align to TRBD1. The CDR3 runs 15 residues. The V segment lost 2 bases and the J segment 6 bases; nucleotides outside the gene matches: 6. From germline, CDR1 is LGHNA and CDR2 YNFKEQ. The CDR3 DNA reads TGTGCCAGCAGCCAACTGGACAGGGAAGGTCAGCCCCAGCATTTT. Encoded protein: CASSQLDREGQPQHF.

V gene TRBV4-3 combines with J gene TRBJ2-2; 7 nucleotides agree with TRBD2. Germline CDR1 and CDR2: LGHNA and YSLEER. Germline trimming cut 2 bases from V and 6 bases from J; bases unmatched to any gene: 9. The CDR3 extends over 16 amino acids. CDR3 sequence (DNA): TGCGCCAGCAGCCAATCACCGGGACTAACGGCCGGGGAGCTGTTTTTT. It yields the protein CASSQSPGLTAGELFF.

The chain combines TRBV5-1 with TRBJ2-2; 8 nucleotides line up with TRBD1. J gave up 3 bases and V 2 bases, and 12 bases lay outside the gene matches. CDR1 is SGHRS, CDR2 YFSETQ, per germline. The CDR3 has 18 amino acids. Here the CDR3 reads CASSLMTGVLLDTGELFF. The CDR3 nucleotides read TGCGCCAGCAGCTTAATGACAGGGGTGCTTTTAGACACCGGGGAGCTGTTTTTT.

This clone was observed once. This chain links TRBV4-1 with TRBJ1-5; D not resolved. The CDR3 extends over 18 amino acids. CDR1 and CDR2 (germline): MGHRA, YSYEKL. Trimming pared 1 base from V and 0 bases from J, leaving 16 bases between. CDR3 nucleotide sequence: TGCGCCAGCAGCCAAGTAGGATGGGCAGACTATAGCAATCAGCCCCAGCATTTT. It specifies CASSQVGWADYSNQPQHF.

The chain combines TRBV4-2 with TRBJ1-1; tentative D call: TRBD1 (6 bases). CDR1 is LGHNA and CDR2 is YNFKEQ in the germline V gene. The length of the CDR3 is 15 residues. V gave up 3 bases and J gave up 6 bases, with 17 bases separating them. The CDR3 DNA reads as TGTGCCAGCAGCCAGGTACAGGGTGTTGACGCTGAAGCTTTCTTT. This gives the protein CASSQVQGVDAEAFF.

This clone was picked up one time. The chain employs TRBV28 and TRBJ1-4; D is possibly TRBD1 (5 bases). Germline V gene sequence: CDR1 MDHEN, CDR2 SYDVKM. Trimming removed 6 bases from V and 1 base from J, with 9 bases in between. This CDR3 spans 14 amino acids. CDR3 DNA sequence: TGTGCCAGCAGCCAGGGCGGAACTAATGAAAAACTGTTTTTT. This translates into CASSQGGTNEKLFF.

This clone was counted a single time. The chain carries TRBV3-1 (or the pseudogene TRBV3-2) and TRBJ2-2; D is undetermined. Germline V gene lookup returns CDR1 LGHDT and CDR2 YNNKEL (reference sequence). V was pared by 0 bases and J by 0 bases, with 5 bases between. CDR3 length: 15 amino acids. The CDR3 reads CASSQDPANTGELFF. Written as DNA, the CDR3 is TGTGCCAGCAGCCAAGACCCTGCGAACACCGGGGAGCTGTTTTTT.

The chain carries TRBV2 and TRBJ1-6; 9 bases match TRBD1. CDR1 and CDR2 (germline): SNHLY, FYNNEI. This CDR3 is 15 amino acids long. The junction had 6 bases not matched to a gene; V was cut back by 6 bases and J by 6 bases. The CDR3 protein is CASSKQGAPNSPLHF. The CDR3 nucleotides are TGTGCCAGCAGCAAACAGGGGGCTCCTAATTCACCCCTCCACTTT.

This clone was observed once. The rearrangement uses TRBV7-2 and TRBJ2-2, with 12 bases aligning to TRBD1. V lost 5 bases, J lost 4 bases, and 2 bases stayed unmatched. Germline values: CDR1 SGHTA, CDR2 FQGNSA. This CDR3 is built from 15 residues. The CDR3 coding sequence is TGTGCCAGCAGCCGGGACAGGGGGCTCACCGGGGAGCTGTTTTTT. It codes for CASSRDRGLTGELFF.

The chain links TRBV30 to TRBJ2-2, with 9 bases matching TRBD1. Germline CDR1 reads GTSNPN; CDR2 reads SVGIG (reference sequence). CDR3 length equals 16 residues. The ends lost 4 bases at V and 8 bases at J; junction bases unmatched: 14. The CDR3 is CAWINTRDRVSGELFF. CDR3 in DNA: TGTGCCTGGATCAATACACGGGACAGGGTTTCAGGGGAGCTGTTTTTT.

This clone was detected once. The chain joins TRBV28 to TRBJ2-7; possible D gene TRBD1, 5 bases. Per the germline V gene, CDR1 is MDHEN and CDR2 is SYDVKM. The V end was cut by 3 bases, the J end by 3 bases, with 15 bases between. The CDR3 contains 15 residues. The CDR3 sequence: CASSLVIGASYEQYF. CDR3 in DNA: TGTGCCAGCAGTTTGGTAATAGGGGCGAGCTACGAGCAGTACTTC. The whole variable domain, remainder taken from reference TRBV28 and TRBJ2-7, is DVKVTQSSRYLVKRTGEKVFLECVQDMDHENMFWYRQDPGLGLRLIYFSYDVKMKEKGDIPEGYSVSREKKERFSLILESASTNQTSMYLCASSLVIGASYEQYFGPGTRLTVT.

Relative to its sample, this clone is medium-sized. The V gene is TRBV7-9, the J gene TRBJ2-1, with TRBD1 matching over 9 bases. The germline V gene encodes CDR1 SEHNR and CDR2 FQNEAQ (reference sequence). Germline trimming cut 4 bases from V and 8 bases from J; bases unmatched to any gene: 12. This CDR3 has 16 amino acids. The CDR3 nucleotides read TGTGCCAGCAGCTCCGCGTACGGACAGGGGTTCGATGAGCAGTTCTTC. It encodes CASSSAYGQGFDEQFF.

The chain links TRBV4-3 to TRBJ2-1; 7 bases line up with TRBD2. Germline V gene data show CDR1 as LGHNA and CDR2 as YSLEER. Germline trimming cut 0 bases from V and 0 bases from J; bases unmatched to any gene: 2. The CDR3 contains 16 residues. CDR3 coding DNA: TGCGCCAGCAGCCAAGATGGGGAGGGCTCCTACAATGAGCAGTTCTTC. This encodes CASSQDGEGSYNEQFF.

The CDR3 here is CASSEYREHNSPLHF. The CDR3 nucleotides are TGTGCCAGCAGTGAATACAGGGAACACAATTCACCCCTCCACTTT. The chain employs TRBV2 and TRBJ1-6; maybe TRBD1 (6 bases). The V and J ends lost 2 bases and 7 bases respectively, with 12 bases between them. CDR3 size: 15 residues. From germline, CDR1 is SNHLY and CDR2 FYNNEI.

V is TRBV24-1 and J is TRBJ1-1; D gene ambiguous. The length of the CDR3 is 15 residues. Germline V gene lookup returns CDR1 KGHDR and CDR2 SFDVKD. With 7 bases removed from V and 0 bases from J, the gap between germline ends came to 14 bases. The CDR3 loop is CATSHNAGVNTEAFF. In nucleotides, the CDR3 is TGTGCCACCAGCCACAACGCGGGCGTGAACACTGAAGCTTTCTTT.

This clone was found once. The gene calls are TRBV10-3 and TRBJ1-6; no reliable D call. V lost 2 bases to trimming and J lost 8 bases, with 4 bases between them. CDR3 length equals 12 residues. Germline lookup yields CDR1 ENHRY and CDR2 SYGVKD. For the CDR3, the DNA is TGTGCCATCAGTGAGGCGGATTCACCCCTCCACTTT. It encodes CAISEADSPLHF.

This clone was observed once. In nucleotides, the CDR3 is TGTGCCAGCAGCCAACAGGGGTATGGCTATGGCTACACCTTC. Translating it yields CASSQQGYGYGYTF. The V gene is TRBV6-5, the J gene TRBJ1-2, with 7 bases that match TRBD1. Germline loops: CDR1 MNHEY, CDR2 SVGAGI. The CDR3 length is 14 residues. The V and J ends lost 6 bases and 4 bases, in that order; junction bases with no gene match: 8.

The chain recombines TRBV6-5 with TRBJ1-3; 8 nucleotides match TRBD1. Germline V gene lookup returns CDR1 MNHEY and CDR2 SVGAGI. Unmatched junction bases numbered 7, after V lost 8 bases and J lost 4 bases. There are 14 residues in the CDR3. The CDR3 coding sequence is TGTGCCAGCCGACCCAGGGGGCCAGGAAACACCATATATTTT. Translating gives CASRPRGPGNTIYF.

Here the CDR3 DNA reads TGTGCCAGCAGCTTAGGGGGGGCTATCAATGAGCAGTTCTTC. This codes for CASSLGGAINEQFF. V and J are TRBV7-3 and TRBJ2-1, with D possibly TRBD2 on 7 matching bases. Germline loops: CDR1 SGHTA, CDR2 FQGTGA. The CDR3 contains 14 residues. Trimming stripped 2 bases from V and 6 bases from J, with 11 bases between.

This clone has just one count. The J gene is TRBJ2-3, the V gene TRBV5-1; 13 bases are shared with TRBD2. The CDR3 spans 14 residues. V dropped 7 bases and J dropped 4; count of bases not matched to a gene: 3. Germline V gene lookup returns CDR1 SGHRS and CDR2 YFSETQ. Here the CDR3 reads CASQGLAGADTQYF. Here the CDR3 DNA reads TGCGCCAGCCAAGGACTAGCGGGGGCAGATACGCAGTATTTT.

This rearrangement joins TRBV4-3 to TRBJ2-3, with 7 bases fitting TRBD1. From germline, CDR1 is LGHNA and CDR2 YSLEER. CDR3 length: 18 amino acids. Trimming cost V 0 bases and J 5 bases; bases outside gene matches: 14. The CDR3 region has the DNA TGCGCCAGCAGCCAAGATGCGGGTGAGACAGGGACGGTAGATACGCAGTATTTT. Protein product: CASSQDAGETGTVDTQYF.

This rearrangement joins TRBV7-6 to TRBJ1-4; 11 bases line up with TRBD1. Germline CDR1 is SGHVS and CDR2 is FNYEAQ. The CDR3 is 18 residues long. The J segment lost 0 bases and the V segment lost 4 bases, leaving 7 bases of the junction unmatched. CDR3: CASSSRTGGTATNEKLFF. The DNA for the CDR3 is TGTGCCAGCAGCTCGCGGACAGGGGGCACGGCAACTAATGAAAAACTGTTTTTT.